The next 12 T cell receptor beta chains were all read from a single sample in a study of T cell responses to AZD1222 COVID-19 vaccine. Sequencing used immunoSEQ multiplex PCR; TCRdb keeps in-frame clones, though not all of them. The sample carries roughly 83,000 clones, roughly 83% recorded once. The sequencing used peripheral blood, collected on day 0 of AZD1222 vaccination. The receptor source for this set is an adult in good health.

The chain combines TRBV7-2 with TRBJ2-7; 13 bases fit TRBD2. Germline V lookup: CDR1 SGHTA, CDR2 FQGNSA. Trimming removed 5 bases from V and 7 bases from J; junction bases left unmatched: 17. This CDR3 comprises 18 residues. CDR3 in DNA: TGTGCCAGCAGCCTTAAATCCGACGGACTAGCGGGAGCGCAGGAGCAGTACTTC. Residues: CASSLKSDGLAGAQEQYF.

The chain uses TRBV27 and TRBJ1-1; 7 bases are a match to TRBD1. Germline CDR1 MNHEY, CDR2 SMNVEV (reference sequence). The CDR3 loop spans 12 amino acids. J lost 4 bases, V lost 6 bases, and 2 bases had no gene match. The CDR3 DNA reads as TGTGCCAGCAGAGGACAGGTCACTGAAGCTTTCTTT. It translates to CASRGQVTEAFF.

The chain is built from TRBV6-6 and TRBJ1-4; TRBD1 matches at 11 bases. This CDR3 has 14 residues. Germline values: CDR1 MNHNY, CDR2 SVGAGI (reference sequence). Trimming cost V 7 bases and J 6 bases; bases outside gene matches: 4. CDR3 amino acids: CASTRTGGDEKLFF. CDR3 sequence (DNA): TGTGCCAGCACTCGGACAGGGGGCGATGAAAAACTGTTTTTT.

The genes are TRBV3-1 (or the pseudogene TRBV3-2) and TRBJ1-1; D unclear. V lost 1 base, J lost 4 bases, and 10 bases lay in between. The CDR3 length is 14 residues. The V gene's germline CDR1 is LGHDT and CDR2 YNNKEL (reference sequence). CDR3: CASSQGRKGTEAFF. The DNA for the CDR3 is TGTGCCAGCAGCCAAGGCAGGAAGGGCACTGAAGCTTTCTTT.

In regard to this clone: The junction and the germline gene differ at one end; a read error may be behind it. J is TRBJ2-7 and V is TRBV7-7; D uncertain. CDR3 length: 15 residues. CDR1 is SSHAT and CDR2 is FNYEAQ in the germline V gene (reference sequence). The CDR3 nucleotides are TGTGCTAGCAGCTTAGAGGCCGGCCCTACCTACGAGCAGTACTTC. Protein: CASSLEAGPTYEQYF.

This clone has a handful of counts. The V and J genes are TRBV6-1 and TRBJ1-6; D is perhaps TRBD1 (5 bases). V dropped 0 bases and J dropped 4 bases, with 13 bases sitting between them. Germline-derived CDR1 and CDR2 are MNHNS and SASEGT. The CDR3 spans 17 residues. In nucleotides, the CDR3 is TGTGCCAGCAGTGAAGCGGCGTGGGAGGGGTATAATTCACCCCTCCACTTT. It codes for CASSEAAWEGYNSPLHF.

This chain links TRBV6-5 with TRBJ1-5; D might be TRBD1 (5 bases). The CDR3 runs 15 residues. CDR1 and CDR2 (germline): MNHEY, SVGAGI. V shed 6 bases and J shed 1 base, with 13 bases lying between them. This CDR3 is CASSRGQGSNQPQHF. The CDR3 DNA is TGTGCCAGCAGCCGAGGGCAGGGAAGCAATCAGCCCCAGCATTTT.

The CDR3 spells CASSRTGTVNTGELFF. The CDR3 region has the DNA TGCGCCAGCAGCAGAACCGGGACAGTGAACACCGGGGAGCTGTTTTTT. The chain joins TRBV4-3 to TRBJ2-2, with 7 bases identical to TRBD1. The CDR3 spans 16 residues. Per germline, CDR1 LGHNA and CDR2 YSLEER. V gave up 5 bases and J gave up 1 base; unmatched junction bases: 7.

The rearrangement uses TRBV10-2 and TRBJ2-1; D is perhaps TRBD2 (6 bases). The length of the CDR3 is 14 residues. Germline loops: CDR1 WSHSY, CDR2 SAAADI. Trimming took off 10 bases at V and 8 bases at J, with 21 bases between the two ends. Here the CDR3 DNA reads TGCGCCACCCGAAGAAACGGAGGGTCCCATGAGCAGTTCTTC. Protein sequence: CATRRNGGSHEQFF.

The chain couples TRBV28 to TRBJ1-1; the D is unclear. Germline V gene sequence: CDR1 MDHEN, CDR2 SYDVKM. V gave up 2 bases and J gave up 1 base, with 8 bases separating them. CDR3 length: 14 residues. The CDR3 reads CASSLIKENTEAFF. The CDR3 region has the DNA TGTGCCAGCAGTTTAATAAAAGAGAACACTGAAGCTTTCTTT.

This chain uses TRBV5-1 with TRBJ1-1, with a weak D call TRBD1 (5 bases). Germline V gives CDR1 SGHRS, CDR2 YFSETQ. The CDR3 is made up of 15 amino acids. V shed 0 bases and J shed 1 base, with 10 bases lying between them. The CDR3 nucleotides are TGCGCCAGCAGCTTGGCGGTGGGGACGAACACTGAAGCTTTCTTT. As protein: CASSLAVGTNTEAFF.

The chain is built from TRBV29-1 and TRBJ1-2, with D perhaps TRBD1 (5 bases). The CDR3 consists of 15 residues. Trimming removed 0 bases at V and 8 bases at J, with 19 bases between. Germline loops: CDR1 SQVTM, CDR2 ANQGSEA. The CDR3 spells CSVEDPGPKGAGYTF. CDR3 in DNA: TGCAGCGTTGAAGATCCGGGGCCCAAGGGCGCGGGCTACACCTTC.